The 16 T cell receptor beta chains reported below all come from one sample, sequenced in a study of cytotoxic CD8 clonotypes in ibrutinib-treated CLL. TCRdb's table, derived via immunoSEQ multiplex PCR, lists solely in-frame clones and lacks some. The table lists 150,000 to 200,000 clones, approximately 77% of them singletons, with roughly 2% in the top ten. Sequenced here: PBMCs, sampled after 12 months of ibrutinib treatment. The receptor source for this set is a human donor with chronic lymphocytic leukemia.

The rearrangement uses TRBV30 and TRBJ1-3, with D unresolved. This CDR3 is built from 15 residues. The V and J ends lost 2 bases and 5 bases respectively, with 16 bases between them. Germline V CDR1 and CDR2: GTSNPN, SVGIG (reference sequence). The CDR3 is CAWSPPSGNRNTIYF. For the CDR3, the DNA is TGTGCCTGGAGTCCTCCCAGTGGGAATAGAAACACCATATATTTT. Complete variable domain (other parts from reference TRBV30 and TRBJ1-3): SQTIHQWPATLVQPVGSPLSLECTVEGTSNPNLYWYRQAAGRGLQLLFYSVGIGQISSEVPQNLSASRPQDRQFILSSKKLLLSDSGFYLCAWSPPSGNRNTIYFGEGSWLTVV.

This clone was recorded once. This chain joins TRBV4-2 and TRBJ1-1; D is undetermined. CDR1 and CDR2 from the germline V gene are LGHNA and YNFKEQ. CDR3 length: 16 residues. Trimming left V 0 bases short and J 8 bases short, with 19 bases between. Written as DNA, the CDR3 is TGTGCCAGCAGCCAAGATCGGGCAGAAATGGTCATAGAAGCTTTCTTT. Its translation is CASSQDRAEMVIEAFF.

The chain employs TRBV27 and TRBJ2-7; 8 nucleotides agree with TRBD1. Germline V gives CDR1 MNHEY, CDR2 SMNVEV (reference sequence). J lost 5 bases, V lost 5 bases, and 17 bases had no gene match. The CDR3 has 17 amino acids. The CDR3, as DNA: TGTGCCAGCAGTCCCCCCGCGGGAACGACAGGGGACCACGAGCAGTACTTC. Translation: CASSPPAGTTGDHEQYF.

Only one count was recorded for this clone. V and J are TRBV27 and TRBJ2-1, with 8 nucleotides matching TRBD2. After removal of 3 bases from V and 6 bases from J, the junction contained 7 bases not matched to a gene. Germline V gene data show CDR1 as MNHEY and CDR2 as SMNVEV (reference sequence). CDR3 length: 15 residues. CDR3 loop: CASSFIAGRPNEQFF. The CDR3, as DNA: TGTGCCAGCAGTTTTATAGCGGGAAGGCCCAATGAGCAGTTCTTC.

V gene TRBV7-8 combines with J gene TRBJ1-5; D may be TRBD1 (5 bases). V lost 6 bases, J lost 1 base, and 16 bases lay in between. The CDR3 consists of 16 residues. Germline assignment: CDR1 SGHVS and CDR2 FQNEAQ. CDR3 nucleotides: TGTGCCAGCAGGGGTGGGGGATCCTTAAGCAATCAGCCCCAGCATTTT. It encodes CASRGGGSLSNQPQHF.

The table lists this clone with many counts. The chain's CDR3 is CASGRFGPGNSPLHF. The CDR3 DNA sequence: TGTGCCAGCGGGCGGTTCGGACCCGGTAATTCACCCCTCCACTTT. The V call is TRBV9, the J call TRBJ1-6; D gene ambiguous. Trimming left V 7 bases short and J 6 bases short, with 17 bases between. The germline CDR1 and CDR2 sequences are SGDLS and YYNGEE. The CDR3 consists of 15 residues.

The chain has TRBV11-2 and TRBJ2-7, with 8 nucleotides matching TRBD1. V lost 6 bases to trimming and J lost 5 bases; unmatched junction nucleotides: 12. The germline V gene encodes CDR1 SGHAT and CDR2 FQNNGV. The CDR3 covers 15 residues. The CDR3: CASRTRRQGRNEQYF. The CDR3 DNA sequence: TGTGCCAGCAGGACAAGGAGACAGGGGCGTAACGAGCAGTACTTC.

The rearrangement links TRBV7-9 to TRBJ1-4; 9 bases are shared with TRBD1. Trimming took 6 bases from V and 8 from J; bases not matched to a gene: 13. Germline V gene lookup returns CDR1 SEHNR and CDR2 FQNEAQ (reference sequence). CDR3 length: 16 residues. The CDR3, as DNA: TGTGCCAGCAGTTTTCCGACCGGGACAGGGAAAGAAAAACTGTTTTTT. Amino acid sequence: CASSFPTGTGKEKLFF.

The chain recombines TRBV30 with TRBJ2-5; TRBD2 is a possible D gene (5 bases). Trimming left V 2 bases short and J 9 bases short, with 16 bases between. Germline CDR1 GTSNPN, CDR2 SVGIG (reference sequence). The CDR3 is 13 amino acids. This CDR3 reads CAWSPILDGAQYF. The CDR3 DNA reads TGTGCCTGGAGTCCCATTCTTGACGGGGCCCAGTACTTC.

The V gene is TRBV29-1, the J gene TRBJ2-3; 8 bases line up with TRBD2. V lost 4 bases, J lost 4 bases, and 10 bases stayed unmatched. Germline V gene lookup returns CDR1 SQVTM and CDR2 ANQGSEA. This CDR3 comprises 15 residues. CDR3 nucleotide sequence: TGCAGCGTTGGGGTTCGAGCGGGAGTTGCAGATACGCAGTATTTT. Translated, it gives CSVGVRAGVADTQYF.

This chain links TRBV27 with TRBJ1-1; 12 nucleotides line up with TRBD1. The CDR3 length is 19 residues. Germline V CDR1 and CDR2: MNHEY, SMNVEV (reference sequence). Trimming at V came to 5 bases and at J to 1 base, leaving 14 bases not matched to a gene. In nucleotides, the CDR3 is TGTGCCAGCAGTCCCGCCGGCGGGACAGGGGGCGCCTGGAACACTGAAGCTTTCTTT. This gives the protein CASSPAGGTGGAWNTEAFF.

The chain has TRBV7-2 and TRBJ2-3, with 9 bases aligning to TRBD2. The trim removed 2 bases at V and 1 base at J, leaving 7 bases unmatched. In germline, CDR1 is SGHTA, CDR2 FQGNSA. The CDR3 contains 17 residues. CDR3 sequence: CASSLKATSGRTDTQYF. The CDR3 DNA is TGTGCCAGCAGCTTAAAAGCGACTAGCGGACGCACAGATACGCAGTATTTT.

V gene TRBV15 combines with J gene TRBJ1-5; D perhaps matches TRBD1 (5 bases). The length of the CDR3 is 17 residues. The germline V and J ends were trimmed by 1 base and 7 bases, with 20 bases remaining between them. Germline-derived CDR1 and CDR2 are LNHNV and YYDKDF (reference sequence). CDR3 sequence reads: CATSRALILVPGQPQHF. The CDR3 nucleotides read TGTGCCACCAGCAGAGCCCTCATCCTGGTCCCAGGGCAGCCCCAGCATTTT.

The chain couples TRBV5-4 to TRBJ2-2; a weak D match, TRBD1 (7 bases). V was cut by 4 bases and J by 0 bases, with 13 bases left in between. The CDR3 length is 16 residues. Germline V gene lookup returns CDR1 SGHNT and CDR2 YYREEE (reference sequence). Written as DNA, the CDR3 is TGTGCCAGCAGCCAGGGGGGAGGTACGAACACCGGGGAGCTGTTTTTT. Protein: CASSQGGGTNTGELFF.

This CDR3 reads CASSLGGPSLGNEQFF. As DNA, the CDR3 is TGTGCCAGCAGTTTAGGGGGCCCATCCTTAGGGAATGAGCAGTTCTTC. The V gene is TRBV27, the J gene TRBJ2-1, with a possible D match to TRBD1 (6 bases). This CDR3 is built from 16 residues. Trimming pared 2 bases from V and 7 bases from J, leaving 18 bases between. From germline, CDR1 is MNHEY and CDR2 SMNVEV (reference sequence).

This clone was found a few times. The chain combines TRBV7-3 with TRBJ1-2; D is uncertain. Looked up from germline, CDR1 is SGHTA and CDR2 is FQGTGA. The CDR3 has 14 amino acids. V lost 5 bases to trimming and J lost 3 bases, with 13 bases between them. Here the CDR3 reads CASSARRNYYGYTF. In nucleotides, the CDR3 is TGTGCCAGCAGCGCCAGGAGGAACTACTATGGCTACACCTTC.